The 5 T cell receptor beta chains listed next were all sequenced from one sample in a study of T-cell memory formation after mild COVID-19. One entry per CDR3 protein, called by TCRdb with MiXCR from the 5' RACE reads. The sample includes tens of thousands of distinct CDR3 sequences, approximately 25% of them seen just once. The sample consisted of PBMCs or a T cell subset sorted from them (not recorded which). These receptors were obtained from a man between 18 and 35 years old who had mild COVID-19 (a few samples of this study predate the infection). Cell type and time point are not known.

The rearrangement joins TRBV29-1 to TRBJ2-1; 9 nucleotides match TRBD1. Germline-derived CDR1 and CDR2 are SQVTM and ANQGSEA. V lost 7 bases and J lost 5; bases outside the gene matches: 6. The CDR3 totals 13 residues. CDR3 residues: CSGRTGANNEQFF. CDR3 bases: TGCAGCGGAAGGACAGGGGCGAACAATGAGCAGTTCTTC.

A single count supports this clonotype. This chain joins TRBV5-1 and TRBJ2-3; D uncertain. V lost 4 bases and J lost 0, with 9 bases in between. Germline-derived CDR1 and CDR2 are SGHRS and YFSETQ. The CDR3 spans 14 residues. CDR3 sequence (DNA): TGCGCCAGCAGCCCGGCGGATAGCACAGATACGCAGTATTTT. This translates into CASSPADSTDTQYF.

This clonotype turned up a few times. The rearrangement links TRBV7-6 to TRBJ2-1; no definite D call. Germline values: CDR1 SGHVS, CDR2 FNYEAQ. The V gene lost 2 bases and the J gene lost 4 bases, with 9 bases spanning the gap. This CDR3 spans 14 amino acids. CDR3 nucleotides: TGTGCCAGCAGCTTACTCGGGCCATACAATGAGCAGTTCTTC. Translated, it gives CASSLLGPYNEQFF.

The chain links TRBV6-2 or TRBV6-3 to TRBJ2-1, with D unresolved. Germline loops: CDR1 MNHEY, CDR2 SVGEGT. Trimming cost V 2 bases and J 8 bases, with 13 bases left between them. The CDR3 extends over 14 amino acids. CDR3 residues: CASSYPGRADEQFF. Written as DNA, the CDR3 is TGTGCCAGCAGTTACCCCGGAAGGGCGGATGAGCAGTTCTTC.

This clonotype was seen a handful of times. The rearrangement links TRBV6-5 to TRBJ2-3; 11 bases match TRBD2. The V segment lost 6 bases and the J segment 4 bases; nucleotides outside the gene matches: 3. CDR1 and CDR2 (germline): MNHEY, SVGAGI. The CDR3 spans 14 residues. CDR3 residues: CASSEGLAADTQYF. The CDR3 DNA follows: TGTGCCAGCAGCGAGGGACTAGCGGCAGATACGCAGTATTTT.